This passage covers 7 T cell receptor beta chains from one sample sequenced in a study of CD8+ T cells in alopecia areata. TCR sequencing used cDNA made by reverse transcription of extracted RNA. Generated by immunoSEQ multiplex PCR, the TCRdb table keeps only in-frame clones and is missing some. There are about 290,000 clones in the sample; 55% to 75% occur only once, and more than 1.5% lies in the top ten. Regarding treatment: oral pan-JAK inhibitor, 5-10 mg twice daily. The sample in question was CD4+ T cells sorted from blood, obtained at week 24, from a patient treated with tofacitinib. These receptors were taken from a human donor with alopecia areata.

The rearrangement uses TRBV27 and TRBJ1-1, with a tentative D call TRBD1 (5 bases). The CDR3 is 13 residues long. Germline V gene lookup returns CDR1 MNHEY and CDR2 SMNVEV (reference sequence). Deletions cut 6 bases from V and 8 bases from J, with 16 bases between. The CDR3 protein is CASSPQVGLEAFF. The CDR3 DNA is TGTGCCAGCAGCCCACAGGTCGGTTTGGAAGCTTTCTTT.

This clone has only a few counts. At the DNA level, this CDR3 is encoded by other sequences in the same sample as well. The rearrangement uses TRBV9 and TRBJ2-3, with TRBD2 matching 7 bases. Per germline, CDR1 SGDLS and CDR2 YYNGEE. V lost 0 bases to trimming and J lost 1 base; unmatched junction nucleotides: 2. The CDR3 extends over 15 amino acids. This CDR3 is CASSVVGGGTDTQYF. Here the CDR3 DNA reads TGTGCCAGCAGCGTAGTTGGGGGGGGCACAGATACGCAGTATTTT.

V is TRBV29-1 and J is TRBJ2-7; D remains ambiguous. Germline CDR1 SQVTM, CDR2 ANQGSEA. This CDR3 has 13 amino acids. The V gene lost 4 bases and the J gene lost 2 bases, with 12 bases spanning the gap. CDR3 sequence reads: CSVVQASPYEQYF. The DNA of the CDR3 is TGCAGCGTTGTTCAGGCCTCTCCCTACGAGCAGTACTTC.

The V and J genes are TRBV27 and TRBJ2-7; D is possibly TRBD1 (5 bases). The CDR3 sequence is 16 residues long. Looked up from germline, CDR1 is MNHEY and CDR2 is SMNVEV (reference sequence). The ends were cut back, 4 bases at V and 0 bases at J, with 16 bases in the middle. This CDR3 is CASSSNRRLTSYEQYF. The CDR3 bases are TGTGCCAGCAGTTCTAACAGGCGACTCACCTCCTACGAGCAGTACTTC.

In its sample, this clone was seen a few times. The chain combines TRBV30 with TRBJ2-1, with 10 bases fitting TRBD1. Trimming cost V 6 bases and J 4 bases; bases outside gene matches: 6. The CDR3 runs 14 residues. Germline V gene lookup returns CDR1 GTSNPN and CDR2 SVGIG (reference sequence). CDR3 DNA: TGTGCCTGCACCGGGGACAGGGGTTACAATGAGCAGTTCTTC. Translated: CACTGDRGYNEQFF.

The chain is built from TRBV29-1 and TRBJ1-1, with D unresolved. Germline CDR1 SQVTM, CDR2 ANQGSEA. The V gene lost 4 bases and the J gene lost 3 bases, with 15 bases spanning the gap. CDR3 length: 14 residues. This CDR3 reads CSVVGLRRDTEAFF. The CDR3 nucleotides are TGCAGCGTTGTAGGGCTCCGCCGGGACACTGAAGCTTTCTTT.

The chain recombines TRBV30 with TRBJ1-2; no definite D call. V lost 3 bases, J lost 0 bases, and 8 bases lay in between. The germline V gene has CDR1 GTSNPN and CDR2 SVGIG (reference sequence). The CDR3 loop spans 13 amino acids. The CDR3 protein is CAWSRSANYGYTF. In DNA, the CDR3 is TGTGCCTGGAGCCGGTCGGCTAACTATGGCTACACCTTC. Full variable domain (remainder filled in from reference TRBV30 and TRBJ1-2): SQTIHQWPATLVQPVGSPLSLECTVEGTSNPNLYWYRQAAGRGLQLLFYSVGIGQISSEVPQNLSASRPQDRQFILSSKKLLLSDSGFYLCAWSRSANYGYTFGSGTRLTVV.